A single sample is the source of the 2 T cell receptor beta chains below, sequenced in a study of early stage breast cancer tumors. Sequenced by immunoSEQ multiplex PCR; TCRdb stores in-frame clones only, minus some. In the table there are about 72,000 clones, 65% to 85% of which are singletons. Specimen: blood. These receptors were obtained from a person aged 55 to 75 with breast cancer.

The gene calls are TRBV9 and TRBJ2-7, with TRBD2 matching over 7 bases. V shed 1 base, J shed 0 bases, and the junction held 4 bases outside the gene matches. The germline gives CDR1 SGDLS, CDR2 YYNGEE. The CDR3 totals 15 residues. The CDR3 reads CASSVTAGSSYEQYF. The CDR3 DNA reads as TGTGCCAGCAGCGTAACAGCGGGAAGCTCCTACGAGCAGTACTTC.

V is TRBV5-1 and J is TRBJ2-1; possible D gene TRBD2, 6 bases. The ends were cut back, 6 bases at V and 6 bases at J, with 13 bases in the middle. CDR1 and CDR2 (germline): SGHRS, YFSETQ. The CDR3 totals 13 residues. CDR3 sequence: CASTLGGPNEQFF. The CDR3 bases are TGCGCCAGCACCCTAGGAGGGCCCAATGAGCAGTTCTTC.